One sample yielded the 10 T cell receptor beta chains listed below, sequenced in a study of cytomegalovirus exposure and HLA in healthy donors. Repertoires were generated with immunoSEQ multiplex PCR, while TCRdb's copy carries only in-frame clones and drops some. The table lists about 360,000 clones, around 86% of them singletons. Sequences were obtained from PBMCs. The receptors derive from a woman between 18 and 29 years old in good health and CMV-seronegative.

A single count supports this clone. CDR3 loop: CASRSGQERPETQYF. CDR3 DNA: TGTGCCAGCAGGTCCGGACAGGAACGACCGGAGACCCAGTACTTC. The rearrangement joins TRBV2 to TRBJ2-5; 7 nucleotides align to TRBD1. Trimming removed 6 bases from V and 5 bases from J; junction bases left unmatched: 12. The length of the CDR3 is 15 residues. Germline V lookup: CDR1 SNHLY, CDR2 FYNNEI.

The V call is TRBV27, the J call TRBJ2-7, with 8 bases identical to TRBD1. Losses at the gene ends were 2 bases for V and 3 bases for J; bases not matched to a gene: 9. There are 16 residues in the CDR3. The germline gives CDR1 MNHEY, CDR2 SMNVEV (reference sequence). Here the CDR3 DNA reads TGTGCCAGCAGTTTAGTCGGACAGGGATCGTTCTACGAGCAGTACTTC. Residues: CASSLVGQGSFYEQYF.

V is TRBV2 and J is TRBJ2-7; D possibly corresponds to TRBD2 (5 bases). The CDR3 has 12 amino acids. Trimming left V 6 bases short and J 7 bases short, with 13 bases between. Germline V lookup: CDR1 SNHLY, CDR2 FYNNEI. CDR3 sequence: CASSFTWEEQYF. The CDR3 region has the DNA TGTGCCAGCAGCTTCACTTGGGAGGAGCAGTACTTC.

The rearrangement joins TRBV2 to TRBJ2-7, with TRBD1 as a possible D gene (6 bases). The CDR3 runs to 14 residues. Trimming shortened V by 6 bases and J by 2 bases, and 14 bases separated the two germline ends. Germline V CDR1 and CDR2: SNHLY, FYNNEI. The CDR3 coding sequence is TGTGCCAGCAGATTTGAACAGGGACCCTACGAGCAGTACTTC. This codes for CASRFEQGPYEQYF.

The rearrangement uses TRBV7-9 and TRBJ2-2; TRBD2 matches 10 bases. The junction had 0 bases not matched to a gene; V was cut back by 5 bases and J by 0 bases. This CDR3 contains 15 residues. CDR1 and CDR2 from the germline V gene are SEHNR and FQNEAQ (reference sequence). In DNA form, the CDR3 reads TGTGCCAGCAGCACTAGCGGGACGAACACCGGGGAGCTGTTTTTT. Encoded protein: CASSTSGTNTGELFF.

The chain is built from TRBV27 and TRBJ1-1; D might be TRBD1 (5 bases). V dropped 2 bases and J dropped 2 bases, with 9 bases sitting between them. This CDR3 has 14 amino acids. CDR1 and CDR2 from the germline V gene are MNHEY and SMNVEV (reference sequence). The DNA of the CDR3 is TGTGCCAGCAGTTTAACAGGAGTAAACACTGAAGCTTTCTTT. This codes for CASSLTGVNTEAFF.

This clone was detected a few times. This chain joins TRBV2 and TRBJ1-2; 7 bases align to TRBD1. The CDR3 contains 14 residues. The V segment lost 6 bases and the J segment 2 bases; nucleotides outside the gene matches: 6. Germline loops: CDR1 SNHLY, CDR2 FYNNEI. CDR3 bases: TGTGCCAGCAGGAGGGACAGTAAAAACTATGGCTACACCTTC. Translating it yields CASRRDSKNYGYTF.

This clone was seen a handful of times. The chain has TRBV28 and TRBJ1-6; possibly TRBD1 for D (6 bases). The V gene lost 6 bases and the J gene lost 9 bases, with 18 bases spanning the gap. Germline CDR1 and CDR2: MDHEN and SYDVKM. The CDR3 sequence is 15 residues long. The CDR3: CASSPKGQWASPLHF. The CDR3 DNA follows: TGTGCCAGCAGCCCAAAGGGACAATGGGCTTCACCCCTCCACTTT. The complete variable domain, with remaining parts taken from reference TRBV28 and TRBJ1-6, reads DVKVTQSSRYLVKRTGEKVFLECVQDMDHENMFWYRQDPGLGLRLIYFSYDVKMKEKGDIPEGYSVSREKKERFSLILESASTNQTSMYLCASSPKGQWASPLHFGNGTRLTVT.

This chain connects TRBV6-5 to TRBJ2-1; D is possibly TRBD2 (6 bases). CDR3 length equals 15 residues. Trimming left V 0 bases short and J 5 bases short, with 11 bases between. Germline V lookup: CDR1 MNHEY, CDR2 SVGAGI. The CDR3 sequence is CASSYSLADHNEQFF. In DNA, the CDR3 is TGTGCCAGCAGTTACTCATTAGCGGACCACAATGAGCAGTTCTTC.

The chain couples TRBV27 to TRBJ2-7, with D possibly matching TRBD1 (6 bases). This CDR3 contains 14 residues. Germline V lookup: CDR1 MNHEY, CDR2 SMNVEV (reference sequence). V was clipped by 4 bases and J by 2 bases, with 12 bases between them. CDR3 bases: TGTGCCAGCAGTTACACAGGGCCCCCCTACGAGCAGTACTTC. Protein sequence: CASSYTGPPYEQYF.